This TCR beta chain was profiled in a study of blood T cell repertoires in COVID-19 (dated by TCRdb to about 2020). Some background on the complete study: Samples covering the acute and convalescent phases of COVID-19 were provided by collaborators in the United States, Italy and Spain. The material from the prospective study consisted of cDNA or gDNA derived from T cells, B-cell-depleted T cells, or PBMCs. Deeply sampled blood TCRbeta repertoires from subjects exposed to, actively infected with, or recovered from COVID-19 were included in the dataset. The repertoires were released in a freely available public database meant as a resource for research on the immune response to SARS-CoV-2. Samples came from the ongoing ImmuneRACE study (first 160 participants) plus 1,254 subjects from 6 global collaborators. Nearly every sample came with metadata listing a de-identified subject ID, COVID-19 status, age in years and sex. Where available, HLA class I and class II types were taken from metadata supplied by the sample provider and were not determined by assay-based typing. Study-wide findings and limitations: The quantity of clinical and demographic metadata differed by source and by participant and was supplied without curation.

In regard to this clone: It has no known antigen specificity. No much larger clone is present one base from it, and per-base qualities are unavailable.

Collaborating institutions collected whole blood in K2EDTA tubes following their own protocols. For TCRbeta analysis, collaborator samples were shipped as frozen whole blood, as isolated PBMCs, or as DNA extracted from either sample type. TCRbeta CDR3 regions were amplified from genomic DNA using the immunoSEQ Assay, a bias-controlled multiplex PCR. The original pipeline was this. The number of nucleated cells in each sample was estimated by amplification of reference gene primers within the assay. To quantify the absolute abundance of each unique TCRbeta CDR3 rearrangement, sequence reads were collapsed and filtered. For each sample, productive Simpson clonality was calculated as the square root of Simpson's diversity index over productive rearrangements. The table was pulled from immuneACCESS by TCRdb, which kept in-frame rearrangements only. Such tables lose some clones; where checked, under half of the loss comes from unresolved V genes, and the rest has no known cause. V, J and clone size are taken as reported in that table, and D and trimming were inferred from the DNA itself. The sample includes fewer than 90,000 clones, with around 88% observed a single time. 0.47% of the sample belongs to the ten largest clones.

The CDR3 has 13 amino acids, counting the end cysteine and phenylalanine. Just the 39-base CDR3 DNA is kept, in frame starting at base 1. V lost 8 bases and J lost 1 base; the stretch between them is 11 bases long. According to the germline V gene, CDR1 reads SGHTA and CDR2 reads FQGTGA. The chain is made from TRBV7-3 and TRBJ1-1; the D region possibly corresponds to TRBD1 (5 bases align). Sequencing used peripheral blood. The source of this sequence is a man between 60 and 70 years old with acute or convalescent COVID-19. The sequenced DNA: TGTGCCAGCGGGAAAGGGGCGAACACTGAAGCTTTCTTT. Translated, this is CASGKGANTEAFF.